The clone carrying this TCR beta chain was seen ten or more times. V dropped 10 bases and J dropped 3 bases, with 10 bases sitting between them. CDR1 and CDR2 from the germline V gene are ENHRY and SYGVKD. The CDR3 length is 11 residues. These data are taken from a study of Graves' ophthalmopathy and Graves' hyperthyroidism. CDR3 regions of TCR beta were amplified from RNA transcripts. RT-PCR with HTBI primers came first, then second-round multiplex PCR. TCRdb reprocessed the multiplex PCR reads with MiXCR, giving one entry per CDR3 protein. The top ten hold approximately 8.2% of the sample, which has under 250,000 distinct CDR3 sequences, under 30% seen once.

The clonotype comes from a man aged 45-65 years with Graves' ophthalmopathy. Sequencing input: peripheral blood. The chain couples TRBV10-3 to TRBJ2-7; D is unclear. DNA of the CDR3: TGTGCCACCGCTACAAACTACGAGCAGTACTTC. This translates into CATATNYEQYF.